One sample yielded the 18 T cell receptor beta chains listed below, sequenced in a study of blood T cell repertoires in COVID-19. The table came from immunoSEQ multiplex PCR; TCRdb's copy has only in-frame clones and leaves some out. The sample yields some 150,000 clones, approximately 90% seen once. Sequencing was performed on peripheral blood. The source of these receptors is a woman aged 80 or over in a cohort sampled during active or convalescent COVID-19.

This chain connects TRBV24-1 to TRBJ2-5; D gene uncertain. The CDR3 totals 15 residues. The V gene's germline CDR1 is KGHDR and CDR2 SFDVKD. Trimming took off 2 bases at V and 2 bases at J, with 11 bases between the two ends. CDR3 nucleotide sequence: TGTGCCACCAGTGATTCAGAACAGACACAAGAGACCCAGTACTTC. Protein product: CATSDSEQTQETQYF.

V and J are TRBV18 and TRBJ1-2; D is perhaps TRBD1 (6 bases). Germline V gives CDR1 KGHSH, CDR2 LQKENI. CDR3 size: 15 residues. The ends were cut back, 11 bases at V and 7 bases at J, with 26 bases in the middle. The CDR3 here is CAGSDRSDSPGGYTF. For the CDR3, the DNA is TGTGCCGGAAGTGACAGGTCCGACTCTCCCGGTGGCTACACCTTC. Full variable domain (outside the CDR3, taken from reference TRBV18 and TRBJ1-2): NAGVMQNPRHLVRRRGQEARLRCSPMKGHSHVYWYRQLPEEGLKFMVYLQKENIIDESGMPKERFSAEFPKEGPSILRIQQVVRGDSAAYFCAGSDRSDSPGGYTFGSGTRLTVV.

The chain links TRBV7-2 to TRBJ2-2, with 8 bases lining up with TRBD1. CDR1 is SGHTA, CDR2 FQGNSA, per germline. The CDR3 spans 16 residues. Unmatched junction bases numbered 9, after V lost 2 bases and J lost 7 bases. CDR3 residues: CASSLTPRGLGGELFF. The DNA for the CDR3 is TGTGCCAGCAGCTTAACCCCCAGGGGGCTTGGCGGGGAGCTGTTTTTT.

J is TRBJ2-6 and V is TRBV30; unclear D gene. The germline V and J ends were trimmed by 5 bases and 0 bases, with 11 bases remaining between them. The germline gives CDR1 GTSNPN, CDR2 SVGIG (reference sequence). CDR3 length equals 15 residues. CDR3 sequence (DNA): TGTGCCTGGGCTCCGGGTTTCTCTGGGGCCAACGTCCTGACTTTC. It is translated as CAWAPGFSGANVLTF.

This clone was found once. This rearrangement joins TRBV30 to TRBJ1-5; 7 bases line up with TRBD1. The CDR3 has 17 residues. Germline trimming cut 8 bases from V and 0 bases from J; bases unmatched to any gene: 16. Germline V gene lookup returns CDR1 GTSNPN and CDR2 SVGIG (reference sequence). The CDR3 DNA reads TGTGCCGGCATGAAGATGGACAGGAATTATAGCAATCAGCCCCAGCATTTT. Amino acids: CAGMKMDRNYSNQPQHF.

The V and J genes are TRBV5-4 and TRBJ2-7; 10 bases are shared with TRBD1. In germline, CDR1 is SGHNT, CDR2 YYREEE (reference sequence). This CDR3 region has 15 residues. The junction had 5 bases not matched to a gene; V was cut back by 4 bases and J by 1 base. DNA for the CDR3: TGTGCCAGCAGCCCCCGGGGACAGGGGTCCTACGAGCAGTACTTC. Translating gives CASSPRGQGSYEQYF. Filled out from reference TRBV5-4 and TRBJ2-7, the complete variable domain reads ETGVTQSPTHLIKTRGQQVTLRCSSQSGHNTVSWYQQALGQGPQFIFQYYREEENGRGNFPPRFSGLQFPNYSSELNVNALELDDSALYLCASSPRGQGSYEQYFGPGTRLTVT.

The CDR3 DNA reads as TGTGCCAGCATAAAAGGGAAAAGGGTGAGGACTAGCTCCTACAATGAGCAGTTCTTC. Protein product: CASIKGKRVRTSSYNEQFF. The chain uses TRBV7-2 and TRBJ2-1; the match to TRBD2 covers 7 bases. With 7 bases clipped from V and 0 bases from J, the junction kept 18 bases outside the gene matches. The germline gives CDR1 SGHTA, CDR2 FQGNSA. The CDR3 loop spans 19 amino acids.

J is TRBJ1-2 and V is TRBV18; 7 bases line up with TRBD1. Germline CDR1 reads KGHSH; CDR2 reads LQKENI. V trimming: 0 bases; J trimming: 0 bases; junction bases outside the gene matches: 4. This CDR3 comprises 16 residues. The DNA of the CDR3 is TGTGCCAGCTCACCACCGGGGACAGCCGCTAACTATGGCTACACCTTC. Translated: CASSPPGTAANYGYTF. The full variable domain, with the rest looked up from reference TRBV18 and TRBJ1-2, is NAGVMQNPRHLVRRRGQEARLRCSPMKGHSHVYWYRQLPEEGLKFMVYLQKENIIDESGMPKERFSAEFPKEGPSILRIQQVVRGDSAAYFCASSPPGTAANYGYTFGSGTRLTVV.

The V call is TRBV21-1, the J call TRBJ1-1. TRBV21-1 is a pseudogene locus. The CDR3 has 15 residues. For the CDR3, the DNA is TGTGCCAGCAGCAAAGTGATTTGGGGGGGGACTGAAGCTTTCTTT. Translating it yields CASSKVIWGGTEAFF.

The chain recombines TRBV18 with TRBJ2-5; D is perhaps TRBD2 (6 bases). From germline, CDR1 is KGHSH and CDR2 LQKENI. There are 14 residues in the CDR3. V was clipped by 6 bases and J by 5 bases, with 16 bases between them. CDR3 amino acids: CASSSRGNAETQYF. For the CDR3, the DNA is TGTGCCAGCTCCTCACGGGGGAATGCGGAGACCCAGTACTTC.

This chain uses TRBV11-2 with TRBJ2-7; 7 positions match TRBD2. The germline gives CDR1 SGHAT, CDR2 FQNNGV. There are 13 residues in the CDR3. V shed 1 base and J 7 bases; nucleotides not matched to a gene: 4. The DNA of the CDR3 is TGTGCCAGCAGCTTAGGGGCAGCGGGAGAGCAGTACGTC. Its translation is CASSLGAAGEQYV.

This clone has a single count. The chain joins TRBV5-4 to TRBJ1-1, with D maybe TRBD1 (6 bases). This CDR3 region has 13 residues. V lost 3 bases and J 10 bases, leaving 16 bases between the germline ends. Germline assignment: CDR1 SGHNT and CDR2 YYREEE (reference sequence). The CDR3 is CASSWGHSDRAFF. Written as DNA, the CDR3 is TGTGCCAGCAGCTGGGGACACTCCGACAGAGCTTTCTTT.

The chain links TRBV7-2 to TRBJ2-2; 9 nucleotides match TRBD2. The V and J ends lost 7 bases and 6 bases, in that order; junction bases with no gene match: 6. This CDR3 is 14 amino acids long. The germline V gene has CDR1 SGHTA and CDR2 FQGNSA. CDR3 residues: CASNQIAGAGELFF. The CDR3 DNA reads TGTGCCAGCAACCAAATAGCGGGGGCCGGGGAGCTGTTTTTT. Combining the CDR3 with reference TRBV7-2 and TRBJ2-2 gives the whole variable domain GAGVSQSPSNKVTEKGKDVELRCDPISGHTALYWYRQSLGQGLEFLIYFQGNSAPDKSGLPSDRFSAERTGGSVSTLTIQRTQQEDSAVYLCASNQIAGAGELFFGEGSRLTVL.

The chain uses TRBV6-5 and TRBJ1-6; D may be TRBD1 (6 bases). V lost 7 bases, J lost 6 bases, and 16 bases lay in between. Per the germline V gene, CDR1 is MNHEY and CDR2 is SVGAGI. The CDR3 totals 15 residues. The CDR3 spells CASNPRGFSNSPLHF. The CDR3 DNA is TGTGCCAGCAACCCTAGGGGGTTCTCTAATTCACCCCTCCACTTT.

This chain uses TRBV5-6 with TRBJ1-4; TRBD1 might be the D (6 bases). From germline, CDR1 is SGHDT and CDR2 YYEEEE. Trimming removed 4 bases at V and 11 bases at J, with 15 bases between. The CDR3 loop spans 13 amino acids. The CDR3 bases are TGTGCCAGCAGCCGGGGATTTCAGGGGAAACTGTTTTTT. Translation: CASSRGFQGKLFF.

The V gene is TRBV6-4, the J gene TRBJ1-6; TRBD1 agrees at 7 bases. With 1 base clipped from V and 3 bases from J, the junction kept 15 bases outside the gene matches. From germline, CDR1 is MRHNA and CDR2 SNTAGT. The CDR3 covers 20 residues. The CDR3 sequence: CASSDFNRSTGPIYNSPLHF. In DNA, the CDR3 is TGTGCCAGCAGTGACTTCAACCGTTCGACAGGGCCAATCTATAATTCACCCCTCCACTTT.

The table lists this clone with a few counts. The gene calls are TRBV6-5 and TRBJ2-2, with D tentatively TRBD2 (5 bases). Trimming took 0 bases from V and 1 from J, leaving 6 bases between them. This CDR3 contains 15 residues. Germline V gives CDR1 MNHEY, CDR2 SVGAGI. As DNA, the CDR3 is TGTGCCAGCAGTTACTCGAGGGAGAACACCGGGGAGCTGTTTTTT. As protein: CASSYSRENTGELFF.

This rearrangement joins TRBV3-1 (or the pseudogene TRBV3-2) to TRBJ1-2; D remains ambiguous. The ends were cut back, 1 base at V and 5 bases at J, with 5 bases in the middle. Per germline, CDR1 LGHDT and CDR2 YNNKEL (reference sequence). CDR3 size: 12 residues. The CDR3 DNA reads as TGTGCCAGCAGCCAAGCGAGGTATGGCTACACCTTC. This encodes CASSQARYGYTF.